This T cell receptor beta chain was captured in a study of glioma-infiltrating T cells. The CDR3 extends over 14 amino acids. With 6 bases removed from V and 3 bases from J, the gap between germline ends came to 15 bases. In germline, CDR1 is MNHNS, CDR2 SASEGT. Using RNA template, CDR3s of TCR alpha and beta were amplified with iRepertoire arm-PCR. One entry per CDR3 protein, called by TCRdb with MiXCR from the multiplex PCR reads. Altogether a few hundred thousand distinct CDR3 sequences are present, about two fifths being singletons, with the ten largest covering 9.5% to 15%. The chain uses TRBV6-1 and TRBJ2-7; TRBD2 might be the D (6 bases). The source is a human donor with low-grade glioma or glioblastoma, undergoing nonglioma brain surgery, or in good health (not recorded which). What was sequenced was glioma tissue, nonneoplastic brain tissue, or PBMCs (not recorded which). Written as DNA, the CDR3 is TGTGCCAGCAGCGTAACCGGGACTCGCTACGAGCAGTACTTC. Translating gives CASSVTGTRYEQYF.